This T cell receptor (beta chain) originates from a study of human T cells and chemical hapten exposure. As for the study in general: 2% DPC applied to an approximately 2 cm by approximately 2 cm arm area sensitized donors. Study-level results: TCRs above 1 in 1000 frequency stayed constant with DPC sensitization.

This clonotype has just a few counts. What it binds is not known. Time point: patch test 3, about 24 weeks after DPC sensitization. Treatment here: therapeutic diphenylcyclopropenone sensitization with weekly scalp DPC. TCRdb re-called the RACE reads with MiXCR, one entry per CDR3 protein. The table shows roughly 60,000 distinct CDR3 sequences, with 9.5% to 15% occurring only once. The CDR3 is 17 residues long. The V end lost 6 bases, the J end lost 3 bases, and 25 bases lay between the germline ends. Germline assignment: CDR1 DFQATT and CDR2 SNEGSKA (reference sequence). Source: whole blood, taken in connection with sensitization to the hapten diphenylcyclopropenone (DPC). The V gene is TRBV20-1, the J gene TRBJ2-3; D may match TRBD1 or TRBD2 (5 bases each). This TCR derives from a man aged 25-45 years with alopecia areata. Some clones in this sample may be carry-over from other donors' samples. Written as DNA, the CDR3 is TGCAGTGCCCCCGTGACGACAGCTTCATGGAGGACAGATACGCAGTATTTT. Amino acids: CSAPVTTASWRTDTQYF.